The TCR beta chain described here comes from a study of cytomegalovirus exposure and HLA in healthy donors. Trimming took off 1 base at V and 5 bases at J, with 14 bases between the two ends. The CDR3 totals 15 residues. Germline V gives CDR1 KGHSH, CDR2 LQKENI. It was with 60 Vbeta and 13 Jbeta primers that the PCR ran. Assay used: immunoSEQ multiplex PCR; TCRdb lists only in-frame clones, some missing. The sample holds under 200,000 clones, roughly 80% seen once. The chain couples TRBV18 to TRBJ2-5; D is undetermined. The specimen sequenced was PBMCs. The sequence came from a man aged 40-49 years in good health and CMV-seropositive. In nucleotides, the CDR3 is TGTGCCAGCTCACCACGGGCCCTGGAAGTCGAGACCCAGTACTTC. Residues: CASSPRALEVETQYF.